Sequencing of this TCR beta chain was carried out in a study of spatial heterogeneity in lung cancer. About the research overall: PBMC samples from follow-up, where available, were sequenced a median of roughly 2 years after resection.

V lost 4 bases, J lost 4 bases, and 8 bases lay in between. The CDR3 consists of 13 residues. In its sample, this clonotype was seen many times. TCR cDNA molecules each had a unique molecular identifier. TCRdb processed the 5' RACE reads anew with MiXCR; each CDR3 protein has one entry. The table shows some 36,000 distinct CDR3 sequences, with around 7.6% occurring only once. Noted time point: blood at routine non-recurrence follow-up after resection. In each case, whole RNA from tumor, nontumor lung or frozen PBMC was sequenced unsorted. The sample in question was PBMCs, obtained at follow-up. The chain links TRBV12-3 or TRBV12-4 to TRBJ1-3, with D unclear. The TCR originated in a male donor with early-stage non-small cell lung cancer. In DNA form, the CDR3 reads TGTGCCAGCAGTTCTATACAGGGAAACACCATATATTTT. Protein product: CASSSIQGNTIYF.